This TCR beta chain was identified in a study of blood T cell repertoires in COVID-19. In the study's own analysis: It was from reference gene primer amplification that nucleated cell counts were estimated. Profiled with immunoSEQ multiplex PCR; TCRdb holds only in-frame clones, not every one. V and J calls and clone size are those listed in that table; D and trimming were worked out from the DNA. The sample includes a few hundred thousand clones, less than 90% of them seen just once. Trimming took 6 bases from V and 6 from J; bases not matched to a gene: 8. Germline CDR1 reads SEHNR; CDR2 reads FQNEAQ (reference sequence). CDR3 length: 15 residues. Participants were aged about 18 to 95 years, lived in over 20 US areas, and enrolled virtually. Recovered status in Cohort 3 required two negative PCRs, clearance, or symptom resolution.

The TCR originated in a woman in her thirties or forties who had recovered from COVID-19. V is TRBV7-9 and J is TRBJ1-4; TRBD1 agrees at 9 bases. The material sequenced was PBMCs or T cells enriched from blood (not recorded which). The CDR3 loop reads CASSLAGQGYEKLFF. The CDR3 nucleotides are TGTGCCAGCAGTTTGGCGGGACAGGGATATGAAAAACTGTTTTTT.